A single T cell receptor beta chain is shown here with its context. The antigen is undetermined. The data were obtained in a study of shared clonotypes between healthy human individuals. General study results and limits: Generation probabilities were higher for clonotypes shared across all four sorted-subset donors than for unshared ones.

In germline, CDR1 is KGHSH, CDR2 LQKENI. This CDR3 spans 14 amino acids. V lost 0 bases and J lost 9, with 14 bases in between. Assay: immunoSEQ multiplex PCR; the TCRdb copy retains only in-frame clones and omits some. Of a few million clones listed, 90% to 95% were seen once; the top ten hold around 0.14%. The specimen sequenced was naive CD4+ T cells sorted from blood. The subset here: CD45RA+ positively selected. This chain links TRBV18 with TRBJ2-5; D not resolved. This TCR was sampled from a young man in good health. The CDR3 protein is CASSPPSSDLAQYF. CDR3 DNA sequence: TGTGCCAGCTCACCACCGAGTTCAGACCTGGCCCAGTACTTC.